Below are 12 T cell receptor beta chains sequenced from a single sample in a study of shared clonotypes between healthy human individuals. Profiled with immunoSEQ multiplex PCR; TCRdb holds only in-frame clones, not every one. The sample yields about 990,000 clones, around 78% seen once. Sequenced input: memory CD4+ T cells from PBMCs. The subset was: CD45RA-negative fraction. The receptors shown here come from a man between 18 and 29 years old in good health. Some clones in this sample may be carry-over from other donors' samples.

The chain is built from TRBV7-9 and TRBJ2-2; the D is unclear. The ends were cut back, 5 bases at V and 7 bases at J, with 8 bases in the middle. The CDR3 runs 12 residues. Looked up from germline, CDR1 is SEHNR and CDR2 is FQNEAQ (reference sequence). CDR3 DNA sequence: TGTGCCAGCAGCCGCGACTTCGGGGAGCTGTTTTTT. It specifies CASSRDFGELFF.

The V call is TRBV7-3, the J call TRBJ2-7; D possibly corresponds to TRBD1 (6 bases). This CDR3 contains 14 residues. V lost 2 bases and J 1 base, leaving 9 bases between the germline ends. The germline CDR1 and CDR2 sequences are SGHTA and FQGTGA. The DNA of the CDR3 is TGTGCCAGCAGCTTAGGGGGCCGGTCCTACGAGCAGTACTTC. The encoded protein is CASSLGGRSYEQYF.

The chain links TRBV6-1 to TRBJ1-2; tentative D call: TRBD1 (5 bases). Between the trimmed V and J ends, which lost 1 base and 0 bases, there was a span of 15 bases. Looked up from germline, CDR1 is MNHNS and CDR2 is SASEGT. The CDR3 is made up of 17 amino acids. The CDR3 DNA reads TGTGCCAGCAGTGAAGACCGGGACCCAAAGTCTAACTATGGCTACACCTTC. Protein: CASSEDRDPKSNYGYTF.

The chain combines TRBV28 with TRBJ2-3; D gene uncertain. V was clipped by 5 bases and J by 13 bases, with 13 bases between them. The V gene's germline CDR1 is MDHEN and CDR2 SYDVKM. The CDR3 length is 11 residues. The CDR3 loop reads CASSPGPTEYF. CDR3 nucleotides: TGTGCCAGCAGTCCGGGCCCTACAGAGTATTTT.

This chain joins TRBV6-1 and TRBJ2-7; D not certain. The V end was cut by 5 bases, the J end by 1 base, with 12 bases between. The CDR3 loop spans 14 amino acids. CDR1 and CDR2 (germline): MNHNS, SASEGT. CDR3 residues: CASSPQTVSYEQYF. CDR3 DNA sequence: TGTGCCAGCAGTCCTCAAACGGTGTCCTACGAGCAGTACTTC.

This chain uses TRBV19 with TRBJ1-5; 11 nucleotides match TRBD1. With 8 bases clipped from V and 7 bases from J, the junction kept 7 bases outside the gene matches. Germline CDR1 reads LNHDA; CDR2 reads SQIVND (reference sequence). The CDR3 runs to 14 residues. CDR3 coding DNA: TGTGCCAGTTCCGGGACAGGGGGAGGACAGCCCCAGCATTTT. Its translation: CASSGTGGGQPQHF.

The chain links TRBV9 to TRBJ2-1, with a tentative D call TRBD2 (8 bases). CDR1 and CDR2 from the germline V gene are SGDLS and YYNGEE. The V gene lost 4 bases and the J gene lost 5 bases, with 22 bases spanning the gap. This CDR3 is built from 17 residues. This chain's CDR3 is CASSTTGGTEVDNEQFF. In nucleotides, the CDR3 is TGTGCCAGCAGCACCACGGGGGGGACAGAAGTCGACAATGAGCAGTTCTTC.

The rearrangement joins TRBV5-8 to TRBJ2-7; 7 nucleotides match TRBD2. J lost 5 bases, V lost 1 base, and 3 bases had no gene match. CDR1 and CDR2 from the germline V gene are SGHTS and YDEGEE. The CDR3 has 13 amino acids. The CDR3 loop reads CASSLPGRDEQYF. The CDR3 bases are TGTGCCAGCAGCTTGCCGGGGAGGGACGAGCAGTACTTC.

This clone showed up many times. One junction end does not reproduce the germline sequence, and a read error may be involved. The chain carries TRBV6-7 and TRBJ1-2; no clear D gene. TRBV6-7 is an open reading frame, and its role is uncertain. CDR3 length: 10 residues. The CDR3 coding sequence is TGTGCCAGCAGTTACACCACCTGGTGTTTC. It specifies CASSYTTWCF.

This rearrangement joins TRBV7-3 to TRBJ2-3; 10 bases match TRBD1. With 5 bases clipped from V and 4 bases from J, the junction kept 12 bases outside the gene matches. Germline CDR1 SGHTA, CDR2 FQGTGA. CDR3 length equals 17 residues. In DNA, the CDR3 is TGTGCCAGCAGCCCGGACCCGACAGGGGGCAGGGCAGATACGCAGTATTTT. Protein sequence: CASSPDPTGGRADTQYF.

This sequence joins TRBV27 and TRBJ2-7; D call uncertain. The V gene's germline CDR1 is MNHEY and CDR2 SMNVEV (reference sequence). The CDR3 consists of 16 residues. V lost 4 bases to trimming and J lost 0 bases, with 16 bases between them. Here the CDR3 reads CASSSLAPPFSYEQYF. The DNA of the CDR3 is TGTGCCAGCAGTTCACTGGCACCTCCATTCTCCTACGAGCAGTACTTC.

CDR3 loop: CASSPGSNRDEQYF. The CDR3 DNA follows: TGTGCCAGCAGCCCCGGCTCAAATAGGGACGAGCAGTACTTC. The V call is TRBV7-3, the J call TRBJ2-7, with no clear D. Trimming took off 5 bases at V and 5 bases at J, with 16 bases between the two ends. Germline V lookup: CDR1 SGHTA, CDR2 FQGTGA. This CDR3 has 14 amino acids.